This entry features one T cell receptor (beta chain) sequence. This sample was included in a study of blood T cell repertoires in COVID-19. Study in general: Whether acute or convalescent, the COVID-19 samples came from the United States, Italy and Spain. PBMCs, B-cell-depleted T cells, or T cells provided the cDNA or gDNA that made up the material.

In the authors' workflow: Amplifying reference gene primers gave estimates of nucleated cell counts. The table came from immunoSEQ multiplex PCR; TCRdb's copy has only in-frame clones and leaves some out. The V and J calls and the clone size are those of that table, but D and trimming were determined from the DNA. The sample has 50,000 to 65,000 clones; roughly 86% are singletons. Unmatched junction bases numbered 3, after V lost 3 bases and J lost 4 bases. CDR1 SGHTS and CDR2 YDEGEE come from the germline V gene. The CDR3 contains 14 residues. This receptor was identified in a man aged 50 to 60 with active COVID-19. What was sequenced was peripheral blood. This rearrangement joins TRBV5-8 to TRBJ1-4; 7 bases fit TRBD1. The CDR3 protein is CASSSGTDNEKLFF. CDR3 bases: TGTGCCAGCAGCTCCGGGACAGATAATGAAAAACTGTTTTTT.